This section outlines one T cell receptor (beta chain) sequence together with its context. Its antigen is as yet unknown. Unique molecular identifiers had been added to the TCR beta cDNA libraries. TCRdb ran MiXCR on the PCR reads and lists one entry per CDR3 protein. In the table there are fewer than 850,000 distinct CDR3 sequences, roughly 27% of which are singletons. This sample is drawn from a study of post-analysis software for immune sequencing data. Trimming removed 4 bases from V and 2 bases from J; junction bases left unmatched: 11. The CDR3 has 17 amino acids. Germline V gene lookup returns CDR1 SGHRS and CDR2 YFSETQ. Study results and limitations: Five TRBV segments were significantly more frequent in patients than in controls. TRBV5-6, TRBV5-1 and TRBV20-1 were among these segments.

Input material: blood. V gene TRBV5-1 combines with J gene TRBJ2-3; 9 bases are shared with TRBD2. The sequence was obtained from a girl aged 5 to 17 with multiple sclerosis. The CDR3 sequence is CASSHHRSGGTTDTQYF. The CDR3 nucleotides read TGCGCCAGCAGCCATCATCGGAGCGGGGGGACCACAGATACGCAGTATTTT.